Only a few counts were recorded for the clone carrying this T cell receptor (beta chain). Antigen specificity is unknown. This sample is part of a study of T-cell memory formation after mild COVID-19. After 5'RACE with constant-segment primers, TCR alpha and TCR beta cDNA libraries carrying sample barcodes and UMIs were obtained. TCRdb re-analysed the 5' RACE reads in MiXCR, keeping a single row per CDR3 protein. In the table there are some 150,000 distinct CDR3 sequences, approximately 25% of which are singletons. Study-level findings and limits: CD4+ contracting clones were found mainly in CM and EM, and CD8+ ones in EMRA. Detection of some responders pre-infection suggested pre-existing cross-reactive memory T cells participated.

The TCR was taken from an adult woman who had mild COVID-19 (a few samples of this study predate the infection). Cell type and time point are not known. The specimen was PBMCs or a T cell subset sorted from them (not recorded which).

The CDR3 spells CASSQDWGSGSYEQFF. The CDR3 DNA follows: TGCGCCAGCAGCCAAGATTGGGGTAGCGGGAGCTATGAGCAGTTCTTC. The V call is TRBV4-3, the J call TRBJ2-1; 9 positions agree with TRBD2. Germline V gene lookup returns CDR1 LGHNA and CDR2 YSLEER. There are 16 residues in the CDR3. V lost 0 bases and J lost 8; bases outside the gene matches: 8.